This T cell receptor beta chain was identified during a study of control samples from healthy donors and cancer patients. About this clone: The identical CDR3 is also encoded by other nucleotide sequences in the sample.

TCRdb's copy holds only in-frame clones and misses some; the assay was immunoSEQ multiplex PCR. The sample shows 350,000 to 450,000 clones, 90% of them seen only once. Germline assignment: CDR1 MDHEN and CDR2 SYDVKM. J was trimmed by 2 bases and V by 5 bases; bases with no gene match: 3. CDR3 length: 14 residues. The rearrangement uses TRBV28 and TRBJ1-5; 7 bases fit TRBD1. The source is a man in his forties or fifties with head and neck cancer. Source material: PBMCs. The CDR3 bases are TGTGCCAGCAGTAGACAGGGTGGCAATCAGCCCCAGCATTTT. This encodes CASSRQGGNQPQHF.